This T cell receptor beta chain was found in a study of shared clonotypes between healthy human individuals. Whole-study findings and limits: It was the non-shared clonotypes that had lower generation probabilities than clonotypes shared by all four donors.

Positively selected for CCR7, the CD45RO-negative cells used as naive CD8 cells excluded terminally differentiated effector memory CD45RA+ cells. As regards this clone: Antigen unknown.

In the original workflow: ImmunoSEQ sequences covered only the junction and lacked quality scores; filtering therefore differed. Sequencing was performed with immunoSEQ multiplex PCR; in TCRdb, only in-frame clones are kept and a portion is missing. For V, J and clone size, that table is used; D and trimming come from the DNA. The sample yields approximately 2,200,000 clones, about 92% seen once. This TCR came from a young man in good health. Some clones in this sample may be carry-over from other donors' samples. The sequencing input was naive CD8+ T cells from PBMCs.

CDR3 protein: CSVERDPPSTGELFF. CDR3 nucleotides: TGCAGCGTTGAGAGGGATCCCCCGAGCACCGGGGAGCTGTTTTTT. The rearrangement joins TRBV29-1 to TRBJ2-2; tentative D call: TRBD2 (5 bases). Germline V CDR1 and CDR2: SQVTM, ANQGSEA. The CDR3 contains 15 residues. Trimming took off 3 bases at V and 4 bases at J, with 15 bases between the two ends.